The T cell receptor (beta chain) under discussion was sequenced for a study of blood T cells in healthy people across ages. Study-level results: CMV infection status of these donors was not known. Diversity figures derived from one million T cells were judged to underestimate the true value. When set beside aged donors, long-lived donors presented more naive CD4+ cells and higher diversity.

About 9.9 milliliters of peripheral blood were drawn from each donor. CDR1 is SGDLS and CDR2 is YYNGEE in the germline V gene. The CDR3 contains 15 residues. Worth noting for this clonotype: Antigen unknown.

Then a second PCR, running roughly 6 to 11 cycles, was carried out with a sample-barcoded 5' primer and a J-beta primer mix. Via MiXCR, TCRdb re-called the 5' RACE reads, giving one row per CDR3 protein. The sample includes 1.5 million or so distinct CDR3 sequences, approximately 39% of them seen just once. Sequencing was performed on blood. V gene TRBV9 combines with J gene TRBJ2-1; D call uncertain. The J call may be faulty, since TRBJ2-7 better matches the DNA end. This sequence was found in a woman aged 18-29 years in good health. The CDR3, as DNA: TGTGCCAGCAGCGTAGAAACTTTCACCTACAATGAGCAGTACTTC. Its protein product is CASSVETFTYNEQYF.